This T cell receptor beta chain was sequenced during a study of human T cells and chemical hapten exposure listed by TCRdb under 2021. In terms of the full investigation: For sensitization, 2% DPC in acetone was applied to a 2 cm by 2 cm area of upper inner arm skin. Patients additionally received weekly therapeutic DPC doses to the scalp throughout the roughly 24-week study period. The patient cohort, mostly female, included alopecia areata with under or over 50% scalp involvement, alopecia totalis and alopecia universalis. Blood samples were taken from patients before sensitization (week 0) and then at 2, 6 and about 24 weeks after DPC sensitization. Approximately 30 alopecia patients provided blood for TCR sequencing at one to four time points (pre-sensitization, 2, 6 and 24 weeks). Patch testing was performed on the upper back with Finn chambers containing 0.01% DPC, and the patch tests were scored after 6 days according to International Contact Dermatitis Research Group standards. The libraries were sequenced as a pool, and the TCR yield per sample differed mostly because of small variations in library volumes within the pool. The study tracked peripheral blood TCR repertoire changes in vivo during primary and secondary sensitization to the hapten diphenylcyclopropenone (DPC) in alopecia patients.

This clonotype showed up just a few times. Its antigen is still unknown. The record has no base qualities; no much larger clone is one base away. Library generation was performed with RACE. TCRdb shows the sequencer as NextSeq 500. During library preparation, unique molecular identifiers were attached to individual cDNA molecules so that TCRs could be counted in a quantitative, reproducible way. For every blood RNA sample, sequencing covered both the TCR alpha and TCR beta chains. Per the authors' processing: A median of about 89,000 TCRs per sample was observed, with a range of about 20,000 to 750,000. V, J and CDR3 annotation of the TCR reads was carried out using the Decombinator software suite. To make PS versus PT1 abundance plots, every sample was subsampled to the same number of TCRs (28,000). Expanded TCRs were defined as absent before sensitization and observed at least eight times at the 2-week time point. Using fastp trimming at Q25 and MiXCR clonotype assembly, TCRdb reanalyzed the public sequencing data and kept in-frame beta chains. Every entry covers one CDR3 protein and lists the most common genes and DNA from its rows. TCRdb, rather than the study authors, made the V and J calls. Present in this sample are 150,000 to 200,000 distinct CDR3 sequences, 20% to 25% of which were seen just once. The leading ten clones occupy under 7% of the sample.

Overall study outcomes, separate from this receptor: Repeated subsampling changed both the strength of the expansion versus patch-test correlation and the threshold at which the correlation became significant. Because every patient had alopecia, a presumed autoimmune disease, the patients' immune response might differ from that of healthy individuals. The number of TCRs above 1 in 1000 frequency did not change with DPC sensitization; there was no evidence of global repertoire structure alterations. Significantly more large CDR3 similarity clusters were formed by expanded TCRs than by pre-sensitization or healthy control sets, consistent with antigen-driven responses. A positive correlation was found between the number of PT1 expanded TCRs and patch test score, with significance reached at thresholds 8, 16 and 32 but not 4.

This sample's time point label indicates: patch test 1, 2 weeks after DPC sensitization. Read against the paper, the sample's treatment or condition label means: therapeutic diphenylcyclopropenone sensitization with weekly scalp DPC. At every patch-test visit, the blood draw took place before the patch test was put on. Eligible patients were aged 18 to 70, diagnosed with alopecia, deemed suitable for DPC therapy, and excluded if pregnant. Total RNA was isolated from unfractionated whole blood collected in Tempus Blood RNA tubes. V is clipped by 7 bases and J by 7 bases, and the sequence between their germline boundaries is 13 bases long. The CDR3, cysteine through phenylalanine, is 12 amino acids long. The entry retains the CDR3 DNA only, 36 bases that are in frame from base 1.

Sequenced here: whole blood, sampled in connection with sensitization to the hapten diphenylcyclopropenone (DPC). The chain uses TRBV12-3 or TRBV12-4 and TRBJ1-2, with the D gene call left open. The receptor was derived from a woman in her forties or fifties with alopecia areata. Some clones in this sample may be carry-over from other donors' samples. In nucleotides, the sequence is TGTGCCAGCAACTCCCCGGGTCGTGGCTACACCTTC. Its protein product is CASNSPGRGYTF.